This T cell receptor (beta chain) is from a study of cytomegalovirus exposure and HLA in healthy donors. Overall study results and limits: Reportedly, diagnosis of cytomegalovirus status by the classifier showed high specificity and sensitivity.

The germline V gene has CDR1 SGHTA and CDR2 FQGNSA. CDR3 length: 16 residues. V dropped 5 bases and J dropped 6 bases, with 20 bases sitting between them. Concerning this clone: Its specificity is not known.

Here immunoSEQ multiplex PCR was the method, and the copy in TCRdb shows in-frame clones only, minus some. The sample shows 100,000 to 120,000 clones, roughly 90% of them seen only once. The sequenced sample consisted of PBMCs. This rearrangement joins TRBV7-2 to TRBJ2-1; TRBD2 might be the D (6 bases). The sequence derives from a woman in her twenties or thirties in good health and CMV-seropositive. The CDR3 DNA reads TGTGCCAGCAGCCCTCTGCGGGACCCTGTTTCCAATGAGCAGTTCTTC. It codes for CASSPLRDPVSNEQFF.